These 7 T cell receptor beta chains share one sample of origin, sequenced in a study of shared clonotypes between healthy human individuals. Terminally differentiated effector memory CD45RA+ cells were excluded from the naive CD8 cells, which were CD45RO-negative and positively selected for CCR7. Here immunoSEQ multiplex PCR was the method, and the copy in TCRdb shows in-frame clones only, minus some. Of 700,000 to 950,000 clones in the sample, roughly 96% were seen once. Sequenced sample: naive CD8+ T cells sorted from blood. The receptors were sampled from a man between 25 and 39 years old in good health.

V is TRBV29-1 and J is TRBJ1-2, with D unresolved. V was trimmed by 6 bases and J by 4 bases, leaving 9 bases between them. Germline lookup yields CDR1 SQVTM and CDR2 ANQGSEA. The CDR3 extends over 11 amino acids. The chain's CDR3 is CSVGDGYGYTF. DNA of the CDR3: TGCAGCGTCGGAGACGGCTATGGCTACACCTTC.

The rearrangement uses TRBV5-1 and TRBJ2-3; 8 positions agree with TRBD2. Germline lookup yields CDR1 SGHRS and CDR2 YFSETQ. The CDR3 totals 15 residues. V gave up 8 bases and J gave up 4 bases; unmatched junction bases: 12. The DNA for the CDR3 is TGCGCCAGTACCGCGGGGGGCCACGTGGCAGATACGCAGTATTTT. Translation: CASTAGGHVADTQYF.

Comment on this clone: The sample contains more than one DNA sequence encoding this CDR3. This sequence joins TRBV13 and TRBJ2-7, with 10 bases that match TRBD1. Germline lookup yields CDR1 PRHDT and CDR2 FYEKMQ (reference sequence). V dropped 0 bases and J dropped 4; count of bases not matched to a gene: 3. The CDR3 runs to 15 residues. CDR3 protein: CASSLGGQGLYEQYF. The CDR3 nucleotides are TGTGCCAGCAGCTTAGGGGGACAGGGGTTGTACGAGCAGTACTTC. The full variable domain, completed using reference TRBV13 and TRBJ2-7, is AAGVIQSPRHLIKEKRETATLKCYPIPRHDTVYWYQQGPGQDPQFLISFYEKMQSDKGSIPDRFSAQQFSDYHSELNMSSLELGDSALYFCASSLGGQGLYEQYFGPGTRLTVT.

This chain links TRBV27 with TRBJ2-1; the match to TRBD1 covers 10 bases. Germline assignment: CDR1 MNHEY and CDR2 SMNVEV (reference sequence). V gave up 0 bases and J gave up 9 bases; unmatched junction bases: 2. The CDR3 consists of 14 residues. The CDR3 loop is CASSLSGQGFEQFF. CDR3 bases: TGTGCCAGCAGTTTATCGGGACAGGGGTTTGAGCAGTTCTTC.

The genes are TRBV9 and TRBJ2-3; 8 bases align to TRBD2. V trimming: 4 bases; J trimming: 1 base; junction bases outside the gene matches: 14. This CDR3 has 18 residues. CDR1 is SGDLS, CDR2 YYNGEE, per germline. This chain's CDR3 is CASSSPGRSLAGTDTQYF. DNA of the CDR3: TGTGCCAGCAGCTCCCCGGGGCGGTCACTAGCGGGCACAGATACGCAGTATTTT.

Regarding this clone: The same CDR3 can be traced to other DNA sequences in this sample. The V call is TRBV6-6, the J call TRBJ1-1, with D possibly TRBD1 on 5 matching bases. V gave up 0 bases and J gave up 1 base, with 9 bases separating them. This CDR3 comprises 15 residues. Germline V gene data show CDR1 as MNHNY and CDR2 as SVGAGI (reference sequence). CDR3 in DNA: TGTGCCAGCAGTTACTCCAGGGAGACGAACACTGAAGCTTTCTTT. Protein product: CASSYSRETNTEAFF.

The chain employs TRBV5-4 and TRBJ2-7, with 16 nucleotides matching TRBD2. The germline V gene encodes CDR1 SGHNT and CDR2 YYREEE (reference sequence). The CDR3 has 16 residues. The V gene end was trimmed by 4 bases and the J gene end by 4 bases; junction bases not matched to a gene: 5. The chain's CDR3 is CASSPGLAGGMYEQYF. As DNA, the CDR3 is TGTGCCAGCAGCCCGGGACTAGCGGGAGGGATGTACGAGCAGTACTTC.